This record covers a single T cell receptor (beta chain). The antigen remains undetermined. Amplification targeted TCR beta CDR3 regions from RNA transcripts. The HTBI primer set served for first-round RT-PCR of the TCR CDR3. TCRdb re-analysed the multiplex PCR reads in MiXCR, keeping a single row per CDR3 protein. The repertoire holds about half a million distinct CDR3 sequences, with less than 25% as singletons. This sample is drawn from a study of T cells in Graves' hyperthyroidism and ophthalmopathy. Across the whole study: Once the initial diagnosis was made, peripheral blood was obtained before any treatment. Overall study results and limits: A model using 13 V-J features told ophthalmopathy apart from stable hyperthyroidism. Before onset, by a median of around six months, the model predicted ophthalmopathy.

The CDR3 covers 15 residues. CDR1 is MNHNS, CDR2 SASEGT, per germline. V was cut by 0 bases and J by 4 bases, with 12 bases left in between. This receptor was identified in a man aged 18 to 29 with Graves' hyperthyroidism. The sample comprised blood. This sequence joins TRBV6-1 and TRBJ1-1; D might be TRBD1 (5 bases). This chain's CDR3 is CASSEAGLGTTEAFF. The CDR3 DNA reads TGTGCCAGCAGTGAAGCGGGGTTAGGGACCACTGAAGCTTTCTTT.